The sequence of this T cell receptor (beta chain) was determined in a study of blood T cell repertoires in COVID-19. Sequencing was performed with immunoSEQ multiplex PCR; in TCRdb, only in-frame clones are kept and a portion is missing. The sample lists just over 300,000 clones; approximately 83% were seen once. Recovered Cohort 3 donors showed two negative PCRs, clearance, or symptom resolution. This CDR3 has 16 residues. CDR1 SGHAT and CDR2 FQDESV come from the germline V gene (reference sequence). V was shortened by 5 bases and J by 2 bases, with 15 bases between the two germline ends. This chain connects TRBV11-1 to TRBJ2-2, with a tentative D call TRBD1 (6 bases). Sequencing was done on a sample of PBMCs or T cells enriched from blood (not recorded which). The sequence was obtained from a man aged 25-40 years who had recovered from COVID-19. The DNA of the CDR3 is TGTGCCAGCAGCCTCCGTCCGGACAGAAACACCGGGGAGCTGTTTTTT. Its protein is CASSLRPDRNTGELFF.